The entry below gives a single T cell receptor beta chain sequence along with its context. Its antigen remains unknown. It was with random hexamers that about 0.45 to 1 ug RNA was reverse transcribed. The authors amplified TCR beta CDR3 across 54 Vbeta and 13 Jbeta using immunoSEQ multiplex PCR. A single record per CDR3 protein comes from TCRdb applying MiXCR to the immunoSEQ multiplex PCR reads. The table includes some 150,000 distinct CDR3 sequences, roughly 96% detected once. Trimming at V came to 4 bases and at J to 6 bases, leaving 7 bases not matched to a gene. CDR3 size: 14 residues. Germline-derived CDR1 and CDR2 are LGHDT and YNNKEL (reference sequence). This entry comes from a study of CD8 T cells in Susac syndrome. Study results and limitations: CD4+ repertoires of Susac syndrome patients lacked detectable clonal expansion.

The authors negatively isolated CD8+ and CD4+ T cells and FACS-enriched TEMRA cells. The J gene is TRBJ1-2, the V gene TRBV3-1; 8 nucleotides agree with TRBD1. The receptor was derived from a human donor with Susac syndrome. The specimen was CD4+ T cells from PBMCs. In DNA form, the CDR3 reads TGTGCCAGCAGCCGACGTGTGACAGGGGATGGCTACACCTTC. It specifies CASSRRVTGDGYTF.